The 27 T cell receptor beta chains below all came from one sample that was sequenced in a study of OX40 agonist ivuxolimab in advanced cancers. The repertoire was sequenced with immunoSEQ multiplex PCR; TCRdb's copy has only in-frame clones and lacks some. The data show about 79,000 clones, with about 85% seen just once and more than 3.5% held by the top ten. The source material was CD4+ or CD8+ T cells sorted from blood, sampled in a trial of the OX40 agonist ivuxolimab. Source of these receptors: an adult with an advanced solid tumor such as melanoma, head and neck, liver or kidney cancer.

The rearrangement links TRBV18 to TRBJ2-4; TRBD1 aligns across 7 bases. The CDR3 extends over 14 amino acids. The V segment lost 6 bases and the J segment 9 bases; nucleotides outside the gene matches: 11. Germline CDR1 and CDR2: KGHSH and LQKENI. The CDR3 DNA sequence: TGTGCCAGCTCGGGGGACAGAGGGGCCGCCATTCAGTACTTC. Its translation: CASSGDRGAAIQYF.

The genes are TRBV7-9 and TRBJ2-7, with TRBD1 matching 9 bases. The ends lost 5 bases at V and 2 bases at J; junction bases unmatched: 7. The length of the CDR3 is 15 residues. Germline assignment: CDR1 SEHNR and CDR2 FQNEAQ (reference sequence). The CDR3 is CASSHTGTGPYEQYF. The CDR3 bases are TGTGCCAGCAGCCACACAGGGACAGGGCCCTACGAGCAGTACTTC.

The J gene is TRBJ2-7, the V gene TRBV7-9, with TRBD2 as a possible D gene (6 bases). The germline gives CDR1 SEHNR, CDR2 FQNEAQ (reference sequence). This CDR3 contains 13 residues. V was clipped by 5 bases and J by 0 bases, with 8 bases between them. CDR3 bases: TGTGCCAGCAGCGGGCGGGACTCCTACGAGCAGTACTTC. Protein: CASSGRDSYEQYF.

The genes are TRBV4-3 and TRBJ2-2; 10 positions match TRBD1. The CDR3 loop spans 18 amino acids. Germline trimming cut 0 bases from V and 0 bases from J; bases unmatched to any gene: 4. CDR1 and CDR2 from the germline V gene are LGHNA and YSLEER. The CDR3 coding sequence is TGCGCCAGCAGCCAAGATCGGACAGGGGGACCGAACACCGGGGAGCTGTTTTTT. Its translation is CASSQDRTGGPNTGELFF.

V is TRBV27 and J is TRBJ2-7, with TRBD1 identical over 7 bases. From germline, CDR1 is MNHEY and CDR2 SMNVEV (reference sequence). V gave up 5 bases and J gave up 4 bases; unmatched junction bases: 14. This CDR3 contains 16 residues. CDR3 protein: CASSTTNRDSGYEQYF. CDR3 bases: TGTGCCAGCAGTACCACTAACCGGGACAGCGGATACGAGCAGTACTTC.

This clone was counted a single time. This rearrangement joins TRBV7-8 to TRBJ2-5; 8 nucleotides match TRBD1. Trimming at V came to 4 bases and at J to 9 bases, leaving 10 bases not matched to a gene. The CDR3 is made up of 14 amino acids. Germline CDR1 is SGHVS and CDR2 is FQNEAQ. The CDR3 DNA sequence: TGTGCCAGCAGCTCCAGGACAGGGCTGGTCGCCCAGTACTTC. Translation: CASSSRTGLVAQYF.

This chain uses TRBV19 with TRBJ1-1; D remains ambiguous. The CDR3 spans 15 residues. The germline V gene has CDR1 LNHDA and CDR2 SQIVND (reference sequence). V lost 7 bases and J lost 1, with 16 bases in between. The CDR3 reads CASTYLPPGNTEAFF. Written as DNA, the CDR3 is TGTGCCAGTACCTACCTTCCCCCAGGGAACACTGAAGCTTTCTTT.

This chain links TRBV15 with TRBJ1-4; a weak D match, TRBD1 (5 bases). The CDR3 has 14 amino acids. CDR1 LNHNV and CDR2 YYDKDF come from the germline V gene (reference sequence). V was clipped by 3 bases and J by 8 bases, with 13 bases between them. Here the CDR3 DNA reads TGTGCCACCAGCAGCGAGAGGGGATACGAAAAACTGTTTTTT. Translating it yields CATSSERGYEKLFF.

This rearrangement joins TRBV5-6 to TRBJ2-3; TRBD2 aligns across 7 bases. The CDR3 covers 15 residues. The V gene's germline CDR1 is SGHDT and CDR2 YYEEEE. The J segment lost 7 bases and the V segment lost 4 bases, leaving 12 bases of the junction unmatched. In DNA form, the CDR3 reads TGTGCCAGCAGCACGGGACTAACTTTCGTATATACGCAGTATTTT. This sequence encodes CASSTGLTFVYTQYF.

The V gene is TRBV7-3, the J gene TRBJ2-3; D might be TRBD2 (8 bases). The germline gives CDR1 SGHTA, CDR2 FQGTGA. This CDR3 is built from 19 residues. V shed 3 bases and J shed 6 bases, with 28 bases lying between them. The CDR3 coding sequence is TGTGCCAGCAGCTTGACGGGAGGGGGCAGGGGCCCTGGTATGGATACGCAGTATTTT. Protein: CASSLTGGGRGPGMDTQYF.

This clone appeared a few times. The chain is built from TRBV2 and TRBJ2-1; TRBD1 aligns across 9 bases. From germline, CDR1 is SNHLY and CDR2 FYNNEI. The V segment lost 7 bases and the J segment 6 bases; nucleotides outside the gene matches: 7. The CDR3 is 14 amino acids. The CDR3 here is CASTRGTGINEQFF. CDR3 nucleotide sequence: TGTGCCAGCACCAGAGGGACAGGGATCAATGAGCAGTTCTTC.

This clone has just a few counts. Germline and junction disagree at one end, which may indicate a read error. The chain is built from TRBV7-7 and TRBJ2-7, with 9 bases lining up with TRBD1. Germline V lookup: CDR1 SSHAT, CDR2 FNYEAQ (reference sequence). The CDR3 runs 13 residues. CDR3 coding DNA: TGTGCTAGCAGCTTAGACAGGGGGTACGAGCAGTACTTC. Its translation is CASSLDRGYEQYF.

V is TRBV5-1 and J is TRBJ2-3; tentative D call: TRBD2 (6 bases). The germline V gene encodes CDR1 SGHRS and CDR2 YFSETQ. The CDR3 spans 16 residues. The germline V and J ends were trimmed by 0 bases and 0 bases, with 11 bases remaining between them. The CDR3 DNA sequence: TGCGCCAGCAGCTTGGGGTGGAGGGCTAGCACAGATACGCAGTATTTT. Its translation: CASSLGWRASTDTQYF.

In nucleotides, the CDR3 is TGTGCCAGCAGCTCGGCCGATGCGGGACTAGCTTTAACCGGGGAGCTGTTTTTT. Translation gives CASSSADAGLALTGELFF. This chain joins TRBV7-2 and TRBJ2-2, with TRBD2 identical over 9 bases. V shed 4 bases and J 5 bases; nucleotides not matched to a gene: 14. CDR1 is SGHTA and CDR2 is FQGNSA in the germline V gene. The CDR3 spans 18 residues.

V usage is TRBV2 and J usage is TRBJ2-1, with TRBD2 matching over 8 bases. The germline gives CDR1 SNHLY, CDR2 FYNNEI. The CDR3 contains 14 residues. J gave up 4 bases and V 5 bases, and 4 bases lay outside the gene matches. CDR3 in amino acids: CASSMSGSYNEQFF. For the CDR3, the DNA is TGTGCCAGCAGTATGAGCGGGAGTTACAATGAGCAGTTCTTC. The variable domain in full, with the rest retrieved from reference TRBV2 and TRBJ2-1, is EPEVTQTPSHQVTQMGQEVILRCVPISNHLYFYWYRQILGQKVEFLVSFYNNEISEKSEIFDDQFSVERPDGSNFTLKIRSTKLEDSAMYFCASSMSGSYNEQFFGPGTRLTVL.

CDR3 sequence: CASSLESLGNEQFF. CDR3 bases: TGTGCCAGCAGCTTGGAAAGTCTAGGCAATGAGCAGTTCTTC. The V call is TRBV11-2, the J call TRBJ2-1, with D uncertain. CDR1 SGHAT and CDR2 FQNNGV come from the germline V gene. V lost 3 bases to trimming and J lost 6 bases, with 12 bases between them. This CDR3 has 14 residues. The whole variable domain, filled in from reference TRBV11-2 and TRBJ2-1, reads EAGVAQSPRYKIIEKRQSVAFWCNPISGHATLYWYQQILGQGPKLLIQFQNNGVVDDSQLPKDRFSAERLKGVDSTLKIQPAKLEDSAVYLCASSLESLGNEQFFGPGTRLTVL.

The chain uses TRBV7-9 and TRBJ1-1; D is perhaps TRBD1 (6 bases). The V end was cut by 7 bases, the J end by 1 base, with 13 bases between. Germline V gene lookup returns CDR1 SEHNR and CDR2 FQNEAQ (reference sequence). CDR3 length: 14 residues. The CDR3: CASNHPGANTEAFF. In DNA form, the CDR3 reads TGTGCCAGCAACCACCCGGGGGCGAACACTGAAGCTTTCTTT.

The CDR3 DNA reads TGTGCCAGCAGTTTATCTGGTACAGGTAACACCGGGGAGCTGTTTTTT. It translates to CASSLSGTGNTGELFF. The chain joins TRBV27 to TRBJ2-2; a possible D gene is TRBD1 (5 bases). Germline V gene sequence: CDR1 MNHEY, CDR2 SMNVEV (reference sequence). The CDR3 is 16 amino acids. Trimming stripped 0 bases from V and 2 bases from J, with 10 bases between.

V usage is TRBV14 and J usage is TRBJ1-1; D gene ambiguous. The length of the CDR3 is 15 residues. Germline-derived CDR1 and CDR2 are SGHDN and FVKESK. V was shortened by 2 bases and J by 1 base, with 11 bases between the two germline ends. The CDR3 sequence is CASSQFGIGNTEAFF. The CDR3 DNA reads as TGTGCCAGCAGCCAATTTGGGATTGGGAACACTGAAGCTTTCTTT.

The chain employs TRBV11-3 and TRBJ2-3; TRBD1 matches 8 bases. Per germline, CDR1 SGHNT and CDR2 YENEEA. With 4 bases clipped from V and 0 bases from J, the junction kept 3 bases outside the gene matches. CDR3 length: 15 residues. The CDR3, as DNA: TGTGCCAGCAGCTCTTGGACAGGGAGCACAGATACGCAGTATTTT. It encodes CASSSWTGSTDTQYF. The variable domain in full, completed from reference TRBV11-3 and TRBJ2-3, reads EAGVVQSPRYKIIEKKQPVAFWCNPISGHNTLYWYLQNLGQGPELLIRYENEEAVDDSQLPKDRFSAERLKGVDSTLKIQPAELGDSAVYLCASSSWTGSTDTQYFGPGTRLTVL.

The chain uses TRBV14 and TRBJ2-7; D remains ambiguous. The V and J ends lost 2 bases and 3 bases respectively, with 5 bases between them. This CDR3 is built from 12 residues. The germline V gene has CDR1 SGHDN and CDR2 FVKESK. CDR3 DNA sequence: TGTGCCAGCAGCCAATGGGTCTACGAGCAGTACTTC. It yields the protein CASSQWVYEQYF. Combining the CDR3 with reference TRBV14 and TRBJ2-7 gives the whole variable domain EAGVTQFPSHSVIEKGQTVTLRCDPISGHDNLYWYRRVMGKEIKFLLHFVKESKQDESGMPNNRFLAERTGGTYSTLKVQPAELEDSGVYFCASSQWVYEQYFGPGTRLTVT.

The chain has TRBV6-5 and TRBJ2-6; D possibly matches TRBD1 or TRBD2 (6 bases each). Germline CDR1 MNHEY, CDR2 SVGAGI. V was shortened by 2 bases and J by 9 bases, with 11 bases between the two germline ends. The CDR3 length is 14 residues. CDR3 sequence reads: CASSYRGARNVLTF. CDR3 bases: TGTGCCAGCAGTTACAGGGGGGCGCGCAACGTCCTGACTTTC.

V usage is TRBV7-9 and J usage is TRBJ2-2; no clear D. Germline assignment: CDR1 SEHNR and CDR2 FQNEAQ (reference sequence). Trimming shortened V by 4 bases and J by 3 bases, and 9 bases separated the two germline ends. The CDR3 is made up of 14 amino acids. The CDR3 loop is CASSSPKDTGELFF. The DNA of the CDR3 is TGTGCCAGCAGCTCCCCCAAGGACACCGGGGAGCTGTTTTTT.

This chain joins TRBV5-4 and TRBJ2-7; the match to TRBD2 covers 8 bases. V shed 0 bases and J 3 bases; nucleotides not matched to a gene: 8. The CDR3 covers 16 residues. The V gene's germline CDR1 is SGHNT and CDR2 YYREEE (reference sequence). CDR3 loop: CASSLDLGLDYYEQYF. The CDR3 nucleotides read TGTGCCAGCAGCTTGGATCTGGGACTAGATTACTACGAGCAGTACTTC.

This chain connects TRBV15 to TRBJ2-1; D possibly uses TRBD1 or TRBD2 (5 bases each). The V end was cut by 1 base, the J end by 6 bases, with 19 bases between. The CDR3 totals 17 residues. Germline assignment: CDR1 LNHNV and CDR2 YYDKDF (reference sequence). The CDR3: CATSRVRTSRTINEQFF. CDR3 DNA: TGTGCCACCAGCAGAGTCCGGACTTCAAGGACAATCAATGAGCAGTTCTTC.

The chain employs TRBV5-4 and TRBJ2-1, with TRBD2 identical over 11 bases. With 0 bases clipped from V and 10 bases from J, the junction kept 6 bases outside the gene matches. Germline-derived CDR1 and CDR2 are SGHNT and YYREEE (reference sequence). The CDR3 spans 15 residues. The CDR3 nucleotides are TGTGCCAGCAGCTTGGGACTAGCGGGAACTTGGGAGCAGTTCTTC. Translated, it gives CASSLGLAGTWEQFF.

The chain couples TRBV11-3 to TRBJ2-2; D remains unclear. Germline CDR1 is SGHNT and CDR2 is YENEEA. This CDR3 spans 13 amino acids. Trimming pared 5 bases from V and 8 bases from J, leaving 12 bases between. The CDR3 sequence: CASSPPGWGELFF. In nucleotides, the CDR3 is TGTGCCAGCAGCCCCCCAGGCTGGGGGGAGCTGTTTTTT.